The 8 T cell receptor beta chains presented below share a single source sample, sequenced in a study of vaccination and CD4 T cells after COVID-19. Treatment reported: 10-day PBMC culture with coronavirus spike peptide pools or control peptides (ViraFEST assay). No cognate antigen is known for these TCRs. Researchers used the Oncomine TCR Beta short-read assay to sequence DNA from cultured CD4+ T cells. MiXCR, applied by TCRdb to the PCR reads, yields one record per CDR3 protein. The data hold fewer than 15,000 distinct CDR3 sequences, with about 28% observed a single time. Sample: cultured CD4+ T cells from blood. The receptors here all came from a human donor with COVID-19.

This rearrangement joins TRBV5-1 to TRBJ2-5, with 10 bases aligning to TRBD1. This CDR3 comprises 15 residues. V was pared by 0 bases and J by 5 bases, with 4 bases of the junction left unmatched. Germline V gene lookup returns CDR1 SGHRS and CDR2 YFSETQ. The CDR3 region has the DNA TGCGCCAGCAGCTTGGGACAGGGGGCGATTGAGACCCAGTACTTC. It codes for CASSLGQGAIETQYF.

In DNA, the CDR3 is TGTGCCAGTAGTGGCAGCATCAGCACTGAAGCTTTCTTT. Protein product: CASSGSISTEAFF. This sequence joins TRBV19 and TRBJ1-1; D uncertain. The V end was cut by 5 bases, the J end by 4 bases, with 11 bases between. CDR3 length equals 13 residues. CDR1 LNHDA and CDR2 SQIVND come from the germline V gene (reference sequence).

In its sample, this clonotype is medium-sized. Here the CDR3 DNA reads TGCAGTGCTAGAGTAGACGGGAATAGCAATCAGCCCCAGCATTTT. Translation gives CSARVDGNSNQPQHF. V gene TRBV20-1 combines with J gene TRBJ1-5, with D hard to call. CDR3 length equals 15 residues. V lost 1 base and J lost 0, with 10 bases in between. Germline V CDR1 and CDR2: DFQATT, SNEGSKA (reference sequence).

This chain connects TRBV6-1 to TRBJ2-7; D might be TRBD2 (5 bases). Germline V gene sequence: CDR1 MNHNS, CDR2 SASEGT. The V end lost 6 bases, the J end lost 5 bases, and 11 bases lay between the germline ends. The length of the CDR3 is 12 residues. The CDR3 region has the DNA TGTGCCAGCAGACCCGCCGGGGACGAGCAGTACTTC. This translates into CASRPAGDEQYF.

The chain recombines TRBV29-1 with TRBJ1-2; 7 bases line up with TRBD1. Germline lookup yields CDR1 SQVTM and CDR2 ANQGSEA. V gave up 4 bases and J gave up 5 bases; unmatched junction bases: 4. The CDR3 has 12 amino acids. CDR3: CSVGGGRYGYTF. In nucleotides, the CDR3 is TGCAGCGTTGGAGGGGGCAGGTATGGCTACACCTTC. The whole variable domain, filled in from reference TRBV29-1 and TRBJ1-2, reads SAVISQKPSRDICQRGTSLTIQCQVDSQVTMMFWYRQQPGQSLTLIATANQGSEATYESGFVIDKFPISRPNLTFSTLTVSNMSPEDSSIYLCSVGGGRYGYTFGSGTRLTVV.

This clonotype was seen a few times. The chain carries TRBV10-2 and TRBJ1-1, with 9 bases identical to TRBD1. This CDR3 comprises 14 residues. CDR1 WSHSY and CDR2 SAAADI come from the germline V gene. The V gene end was trimmed by 6 bases and the J gene end by 4 bases; junction bases not matched to a gene: 6. CDR3 in DNA: TGCGCCAGCAGCCGACAGGGGGGGGGCACTGAAGCTTTCTTT. It translates to CASSRQGGGTEAFF.

This clonotype came up a few times. The J gene is TRBJ2-5, the V gene TRBV7-2; TRBD2 matches 10 bases. CDR3 length: 16 residues. The germline V gene encodes CDR1 SGHTA and CDR2 FQGNSA. Trimming took 5 bases from V and 1 from J; bases not matched to a gene: 7. The CDR3 DNA sequence: TGTGCCAGCAGCGGGCAGCGGGGGGGGAGCCAAGAGACCCAGTACTTC. This codes for CASSGQRGGSQETQYF.

Relative to its sample, this clonotype is medium-sized. The chain links TRBV21-1 to TRBJ1-1; the table's D call TRBD1 went unverified against the DNA. TRBV21-1 is assigned pseudogene status. The CDR3 is made up of 19 amino acids. The CDR3 region is CASSILNTGTREMNTEAFF. The CDR3, as DNA: TGTGCCAGCAGCATCCTGAACACCGGGACAAGGGAGATGAACACTGAAGCTTTCTTT.